The source of this T cell receptor (beta chain) is a study of breast tumors, draining lymph nodes, adjacent tissues. TCRdb re-analysed the multiplex PCR reads in MiXCR, keeping a single row per CDR3 protein. The sample has more than 50,000 distinct CDR3 sequences, roughly 39% seen once. As concerns this clonotype: What it binds is unknown.

Study results and caveats: That most tumor T cells come from lymph nodes remained unproven. Compared with basal-like, luminal-like tumors shared significantly more repertoire with nontumor tissue.

Germline V gene data show CDR1 as SNHLY and CDR2 as FYNNEI. The V and J ends lost 6 bases and 11 bases, in that order; junction bases with no gene match: 16. The CDR3 contains 15 residues. The TCR was taken from a female donor with breast cancer. Some clones in this sample may be carry-over from other donors' samples. J is TRBJ1-5 and V is TRBV2, with 7 bases identical to TRBD1. Input material: breast tumor tissue. DNA for the CDR3: TGTGCCAGCAGCGTGGACGGACAGGACAATCATGCCCAGCATTTT. Protein product: CASSVDGQDNHAQHF.